This T cell receptor beta chain was identified in a study of CD4 T cells in relation to SARS-CoV-2 and coronaviruses. Study details: ViraFEST: approximately nine-day antigen culture of PBMCs, then TCR beta CDR3 sequencing.

TCRdb's table, derived via immunoSEQ multiplex PCR, lists solely in-frame clones and lacks some. Among approximately 36,000 clones listed, roughly four fifths were seen once. The CDR3 is 14 amino acids. Overall study results and limits: In roughly two thirds of donors, memory CD4+ clonotypes crossrecognized SARS-CoV-2 and at least one common cold coronavirus spike. Each donor contributed either pre-pandemic or post-infection samples, not both.

Points on this clone: Its cognate antigen is unknown.

Source material: naive CD4+ T cells from PBMCs, cultured in vitro. Regarding subset: naive CD4+ T cells isolated by negative enrichment. The chain links TRBV21-1 to TRBJ1-2; TRBD1, as called in the table, went unchecked against the DNA. TRBV21-1 is classified as a pseudogene. The TCR comes from an adult with COVID-19. In DNA, the CDR3 is TGTGCCAGCACGGAACCGGGACAGTTATATGGCTACACCTTC. Residues: CASTEPGQLYGYTF.